The 22 T cell receptor beta chains below were found in one sample sequenced in a study of PD-1 blockade in mismatch repair-deficient tumors. Only in-frame clones appear in the TCRdb table, and some are missing; sequencing was by immunoSEQ multiplex PCR. The sample has roughly 110,000 clones, around three quarters seen once. The input for sequencing was peripheral blood, taken around 60 weeks after starting pembrolizumab. These receptors all stem from an adult with mismatch repair-deficient cancer.

This clone was detected a few times. The chain carries TRBV10-1 and TRBJ1-1; the match to TRBD1 covers 9 bases. The CDR3 is 13 amino acids. After removal of 10 bases from V and 7 bases from J, the junction contained 10 bases not matched to a gene. In germline, CDR1 is WNHNN, CDR2 SYGVQD (reference sequence). For the CDR3, the DNA is TGCGCCATCCCGACAGGGGGGACGGATGAAGCTTTCTTT. Its protein is CAIPTGGTDEAFF.

The V and J genes are TRBV7-2 and TRBJ1-1; D ambiguous. Per the germline V gene, CDR1 is SGHTA and CDR2 is FQGNSA. The CDR3 is 13 amino acids. V lost 1 base and J lost 3, with 6 bases in between. CDR3 residues: CASSLVADTEAFF. The CDR3 DNA sequence: TGTGCCAGCAGCTTAGTGGCAGACACTGAAGCTTTCTTT.

The chain links TRBV7-2 to TRBJ1-1, with D uncertain. The germline V gene encodes CDR1 SGHTA and CDR2 FQGNSA. The CDR3 has 12 amino acids. Trimming left V 2 bases short and J 7 bases short, with 8 bases between. The CDR3 bases are TGTGCCAGCAGCTTATTCTACAGTGAAGCTTTCTTT. Translated: CASSLFYSEAFF.

The rearrangement uses TRBV6-4 and TRBJ1-5, with 7 bases fitting TRBD1. The V gene's germline CDR1 is MRHNA and CDR2 SNTAGT. The trim removed 6 bases at V and 4 bases at J, leaving 3 bases unmatched. This CDR3 spans 13 amino acids. CDR3 protein: CASRSQGNQPQHF. The CDR3 DNA reads as TGTGCCAGCAGATCACAGGGGAATCAGCCCCAGCATTTT.

The V gene is TRBV30, the J gene TRBJ1-1; no definite D call. CDR1 and CDR2 from the germline V gene are GTSNPN and SVGIG (reference sequence). The CDR3 extends over 15 amino acids. Trimming took 2 bases from V and 4 from J, leaving 17 bases between them. This CDR3 is CAWSPDVGVATEAFF. DNA of the CDR3: TGTGCCTGGAGTCCAGATGTTGGGGTGGCCACTGAAGCTTTCTTT.

The chain couples TRBV7-9 to TRBJ1-3, with TRBD1 matching 9 bases. J was trimmed by 9 bases and V by 5 bases; bases with no gene match: 11. The CDR3 runs 15 residues. Germline assignment: CDR1 SEHNR and CDR2 FQNEAQ (reference sequence). CDR3 amino acids: CASSRTGTGSSTIYF. Written as DNA, the CDR3 is TGTGCCAGCAGCCGAACCGGGACAGGGTCTTCCACCATATATTTT.

The chain is built from TRBV7-8 and TRBJ2-7; the match to TRBD1 covers 7 bases. Germline-derived CDR1 and CDR2 are SGHVS and FQNEAQ. The CDR3 length is 13 residues. V dropped 8 bases and J dropped 3; count of bases not matched to a gene: 7. The CDR3 DNA follows: TGTGCCAGCTTCCGGGACAGCAACTACGAGCAGTACTTC. This encodes CASFRDSNYEQYF.

This clone was counted a single time. The chain is built from TRBV5-1 and TRBJ1-5; 8 bases agree with TRBD1. The CDR3 is 14 amino acids. CDR1 is SGHRS and CDR2 is YFSETQ in the germline V gene. The V segment lost 4 bases and the J segment 3 bases; nucleotides outside the gene matches: 3. This CDR3 reads CASSPGQVNQPQHF. The CDR3 region has the DNA TGCGCCAGCAGCCCGGGACAGGTCAATCAGCCCCAGCATTTT.

The chain combines TRBV11-2 with TRBJ2-1; 8 bases line up with TRBD1. The CDR3 has 13 amino acids. V gave up 5 bases and J gave up 9 bases; unmatched junction bases: 6. The germline CDR1 and CDR2 sequences are SGHAT and FQNNGV. The CDR3 coding sequence is TGTGCCAGCAGCCGGGACAGGATGGGTGAGCAGTTCTTC. Its translation: CASSRDRMGEQFF.

In this sample, this clone is medium-sized (0.01 to 0.1%). The rearrangement links TRBV11-3 to TRBJ1-1; weak D call: TRBD1 (6 bases). This CDR3 comprises 14 residues. The V and J ends lost 0 bases and 3 bases respectively, with 8 bases between them. CDR1 SGHNT and CDR2 YENEEA come from the germline V gene. CDR3 amino acids: CASSLESGDTEAFF. The CDR3 DNA is TGTGCCAGCAGCTTAGAATCAGGGGACACTGAAGCTTTCTTT.

The gene calls are TRBV5-1 and TRBJ2-7; TRBD1 matches 8 bases. The V gene end was trimmed by 1 base and the J gene end by 7 bases; junction bases not matched to a gene: 10. CDR1 and CDR2 (germline): SGHRS, YFSETQ. This CDR3 has 15 amino acids. CDR3 DNA: TGCGCCAGCAGCTTGTTTAGGACAGGGCCCGGAGAGCAGTACTTC. Amino acids: CASSLFRTGPGEQYF.

The chain couples TRBV19 to TRBJ2-3; either TRBD1 or TRBD2 may supply D (5 bases each). Germline CDR1 is LNHDA and CDR2 is SQIVND (reference sequence). Trimming removed 6 bases at V and 6 bases at J, with 22 bases between. The CDR3 is made up of 16 amino acids. CDR3: CASSPFEGTLEDTQYF. The CDR3 DNA reads as TGTGCCAGTAGCCCGTTCGAGGGGACCCTTGAGGATACGCAGTATTTT.

This clone appeared a few times. The chain combines TRBV18 with TRBJ1-5; 7 nucleotides agree with TRBD1. Germline values: CDR1 KGHSH, CDR2 LQKENI. This CDR3 is 15 amino acids long. V lost 0 bases to trimming and J lost 5 bases; unmatched junction nucleotides: 4. The CDR3 loop is CASSPPGQVDQPQHF. The CDR3 nucleotides read TGTGCCAGCTCACCACCCGGACAGGTAGATCAGCCCCAGCATTTT.

The CDR3, as DNA: TGTGCCTGGAGTTCCACAGGGGGCGCTTCTTCTGGCGAGCAGTACTTC. It is translated as CAWSSTGGASSGEQYF. This chain connects TRBV30 to TRBJ2-7; 9 bases fit TRBD1. This CDR3 spans 16 amino acids. Losses at the gene ends were 2 bases for V and 6 bases for J; bases not matched to a gene: 14. Germline values: CDR1 GTSNPN, CDR2 SVGIG (reference sequence).

This clone was counted a few times. The CDR3 bases are TGTGCCAGTAGTATGGGGGTGGGCACTGAAGCTTTCTTT. This translates into CASSMGVGTEAFF. The chain uses TRBV19 and TRBJ1-1; a weak D match, TRBD1 (5 bases). V gave up 3 bases and J gave up 4 bases, with 9 bases separating them. The CDR3 runs 13 residues. Germline V lookup: CDR1 LNHDA, CDR2 SQIVND (reference sequence).

The rearrangement uses TRBV11-3 and TRBJ2-7, with 13 bases that match TRBD2. V lost 4 bases, J lost 8 bases, and 2 bases stayed unmatched. CDR3 size: 13 residues. Germline CDR1 reads SGHNT; CDR2 reads YENEEA. The DNA for the CDR3 is TGTGCCAGCAGCTCGGGACTAGCGGGAAAGCAGTACTTC. Protein product: CASSSGLAGKQYF.

The chain links TRBV29-1 to TRBJ2-7, with D perhaps matching TRBD1 (6 bases). Germline-derived CDR1 and CDR2 are SQVTM and ANQGSEA. Trimming removed 1 base from V and 5 bases from J, with 9 bases in between. This CDR3 is 12 amino acids long. CDR3 sequence: CSVEGQGNEQYF. The CDR3 coding sequence is TGCAGCGTTGAAGGGCAGGGGAACGAGCAGTACTTC.

There are a few counts of this clone. This chain links TRBV6-7 with TRBJ1-5; D is uncertain. TRBV6-7 is given ORF status, its function remaining uncertain. Trimming left V 2 bases short and J 0 bases short, with 5 bases between. The CDR3 spans 14 residues. The CDR3 DNA reads as TGTGCCAGCAGTTACAGATTTAGCAATCAGCCCCAGCATTTT. Protein product: CASSYRFSNQPQHF.

The rearrangement uses TRBV28 and TRBJ1-1; TRBD1 matches 9 bases. CDR1 MDHEN and CDR2 SYDVKM come from the germline V gene. This CDR3 is 14 amino acids long. With V trimmed by 6 bases and J by 6 bases, 8 bases remained unmatched. The CDR3 is CASSYTGGEAEAFF. The DNA for the CDR3 is TGTGCCAGCAGCTATACAGGGGGCGAGGCTGAAGCTTTCTTT.

The J gene is TRBJ2-1, the V gene TRBV5-5; 9 nucleotides line up with TRBD2. The CDR3 is made up of 16 amino acids. Trimming took 0 bases from V and 5 from J; bases not matched to a gene: 6. The V gene's germline CDR1 is SGHKS and CDR2 YYEKEE (reference sequence). The CDR3: CASSLDPASGDNEQFF. DNA for the CDR3: TGTGCCAGCAGCTTGGATCCGGCTAGCGGGGACAATGAGCAGTTCTTC.

This clone was found a few times. This chain links TRBV5-4 with TRBJ2-2; D is possibly TRBD1 or TRBD2 (6 bases each). This CDR3 has 17 residues. V was clipped by 4 bases and J by 4 bases, with 20 bases between them. The germline CDR1 and CDR2 sequences are SGHNT and YYREEE (reference sequence). CDR3 nucleotides: TGTGCCAGCAGCAGAGGGTCCGGGGGCGCGGGCACCGGGGAGCTGTTTTTT. Protein sequence: CASSRGSGGAGTGELFF.

The chain combines TRBV7-2 with TRBJ2-2, with a tentative D call TRBD1 (5 bases). The V end lost 5 bases, the J end lost 2 bases, and 12 bases lay between the germline ends. Germline CDR1 is SGHTA and CDR2 is FQGNSA. CDR3 length equals 15 residues. The CDR3 spells CASSTDKTNTGELFF. CDR3 sequence (DNA): TGTGCCAGCAGCACGGACAAAACAAACACCGGGGAGCTGTTTTTT.